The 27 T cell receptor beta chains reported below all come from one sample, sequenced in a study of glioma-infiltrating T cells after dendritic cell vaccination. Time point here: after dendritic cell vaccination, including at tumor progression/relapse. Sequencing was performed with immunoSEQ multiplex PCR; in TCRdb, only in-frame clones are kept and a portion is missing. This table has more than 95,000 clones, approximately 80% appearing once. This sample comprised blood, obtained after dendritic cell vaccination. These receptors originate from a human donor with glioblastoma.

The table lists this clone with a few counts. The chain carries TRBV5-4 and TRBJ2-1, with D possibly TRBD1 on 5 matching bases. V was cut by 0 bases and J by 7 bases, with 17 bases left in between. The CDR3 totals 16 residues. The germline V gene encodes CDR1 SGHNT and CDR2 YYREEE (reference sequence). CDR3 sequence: CASSLARTKSLNEQFF. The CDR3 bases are TGTGCCAGCAGCTTGGCAAGGACAAAGAGCCTAAATGAGCAGTTCTTC.

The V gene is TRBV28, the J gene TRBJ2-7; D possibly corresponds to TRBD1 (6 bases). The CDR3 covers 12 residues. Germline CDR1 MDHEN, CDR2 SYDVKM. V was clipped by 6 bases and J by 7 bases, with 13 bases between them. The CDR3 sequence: CASRIEQGEQYF. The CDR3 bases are TGTGCCAGCAGGATCGAACAGGGTGAGCAGTACTTC.

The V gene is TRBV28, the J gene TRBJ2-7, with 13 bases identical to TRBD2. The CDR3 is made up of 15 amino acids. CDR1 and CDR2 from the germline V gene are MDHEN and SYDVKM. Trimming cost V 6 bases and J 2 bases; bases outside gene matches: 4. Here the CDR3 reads CASRLAGGPTYEQYF. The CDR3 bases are TGTGCCAGCAGACTAGCGGGAGGGCCTACCTACGAGCAGTACTTC.

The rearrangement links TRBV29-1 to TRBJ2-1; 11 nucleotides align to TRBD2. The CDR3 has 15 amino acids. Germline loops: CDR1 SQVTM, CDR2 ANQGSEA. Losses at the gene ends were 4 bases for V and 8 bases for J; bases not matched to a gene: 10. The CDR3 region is CSVVGTSGRGDEQFF. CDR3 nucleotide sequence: TGCAGCGTTGTGGGGACTAGCGGAAGGGGCGATGAGCAGTTCTTC.

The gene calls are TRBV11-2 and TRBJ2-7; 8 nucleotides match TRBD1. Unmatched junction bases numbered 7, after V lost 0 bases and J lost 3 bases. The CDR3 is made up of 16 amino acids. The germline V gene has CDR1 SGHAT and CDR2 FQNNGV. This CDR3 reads CASSLDRAGQVYEQYF. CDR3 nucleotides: TGTGCCAGCAGCTTAGACCGCGCGGGACAGGTCTACGAGCAGTACTTC.

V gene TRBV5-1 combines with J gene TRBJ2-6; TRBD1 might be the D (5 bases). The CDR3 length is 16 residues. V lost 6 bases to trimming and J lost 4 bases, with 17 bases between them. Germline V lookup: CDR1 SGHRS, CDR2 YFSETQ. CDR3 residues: CASNQGTRSGANVLTF. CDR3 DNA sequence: TGCGCCAGCAACCAGGGAACGCGGTCCGGGGCCAACGTCCTGACTTTC.

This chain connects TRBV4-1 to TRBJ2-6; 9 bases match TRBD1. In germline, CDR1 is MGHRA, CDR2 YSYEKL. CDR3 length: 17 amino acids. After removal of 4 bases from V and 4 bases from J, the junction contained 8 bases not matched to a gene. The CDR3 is CASSPRDRAWGANVLTF. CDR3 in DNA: TGCGCCAGCAGCCCCCGGGACAGGGCATGGGGGGCCAACGTCCTGACTTTC.

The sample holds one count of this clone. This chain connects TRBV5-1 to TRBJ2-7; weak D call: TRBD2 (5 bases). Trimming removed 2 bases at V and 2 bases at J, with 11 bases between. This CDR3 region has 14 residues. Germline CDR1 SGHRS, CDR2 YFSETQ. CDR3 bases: TGCGCCAGCAGCTTCGGGGAAGTCGCCTACGAGCAGTACTTC. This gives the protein CASSFGEVAYEQYF.

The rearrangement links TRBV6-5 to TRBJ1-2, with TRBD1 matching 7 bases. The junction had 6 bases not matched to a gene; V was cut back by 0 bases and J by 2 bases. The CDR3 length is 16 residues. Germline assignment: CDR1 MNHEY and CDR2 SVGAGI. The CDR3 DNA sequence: TGTGCCAGCAGTTACTCGAGGACAGGACAAAACTATGGCTACACCTTC. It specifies CASSYSRTGQNYGYTF.

The CDR3 sequence: CASSLGRGPYYGYTF. The CDR3 nucleotides read TGTGCCAGCAGTCTGGGGCGGGGGCCCTACTATGGCTACACCTTC. V usage is TRBV27 and J usage is TRBJ1-2; D may be TRBD1 (6 bases). V gave up 5 bases and J gave up 3 bases, with 16 bases separating them. Germline V gene lookup returns CDR1 MNHEY and CDR2 SMNVEV (reference sequence). The CDR3 totals 15 residues.

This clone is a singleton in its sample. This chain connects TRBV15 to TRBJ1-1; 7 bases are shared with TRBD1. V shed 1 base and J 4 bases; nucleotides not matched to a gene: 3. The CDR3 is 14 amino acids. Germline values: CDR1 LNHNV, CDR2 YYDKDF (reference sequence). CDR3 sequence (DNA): TGTGCCACCAGCAGAGGACAGGGTGGCACTGAAGCTTTCTTT. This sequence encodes CATSRGQGGTEAFF.

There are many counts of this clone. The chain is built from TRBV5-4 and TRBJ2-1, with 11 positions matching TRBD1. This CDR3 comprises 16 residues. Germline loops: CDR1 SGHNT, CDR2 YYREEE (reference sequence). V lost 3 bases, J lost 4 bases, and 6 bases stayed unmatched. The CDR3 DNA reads TGTGCCAGCAGCTGGGGGACAGGGGGGGAGTACAATGAGCAGTTCTTC. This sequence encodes CASSWGTGGEYNEQFF.

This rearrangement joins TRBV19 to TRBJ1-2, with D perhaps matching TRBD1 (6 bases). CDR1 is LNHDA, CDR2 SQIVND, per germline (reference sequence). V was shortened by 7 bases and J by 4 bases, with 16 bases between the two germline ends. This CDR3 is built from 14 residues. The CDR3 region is CASKGVDRRYGYTF. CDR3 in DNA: TGTGCCAGTAAGGGGGTAGACAGGCGCTATGGCTACACCTTC. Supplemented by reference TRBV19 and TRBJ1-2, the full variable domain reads DGGITQSPKYLFRKEGQNVTLSCEQNLNHDAMYWYRQDPGQGLRLIYYSQIVNDFQKGDIAEGYSVSREKKESFPLTVTSAQKNPTAFYLCASKGVDRRYGYTFGSGTRLTVV.

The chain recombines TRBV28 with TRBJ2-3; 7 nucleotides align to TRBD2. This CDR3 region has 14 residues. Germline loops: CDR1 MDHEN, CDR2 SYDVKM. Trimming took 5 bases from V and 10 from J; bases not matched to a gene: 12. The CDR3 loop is CASSPRLARGPQYF. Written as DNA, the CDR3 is TGTGCCAGCAGTCCCCGACTAGCTCGGGGTCCGCAGTATTTT.

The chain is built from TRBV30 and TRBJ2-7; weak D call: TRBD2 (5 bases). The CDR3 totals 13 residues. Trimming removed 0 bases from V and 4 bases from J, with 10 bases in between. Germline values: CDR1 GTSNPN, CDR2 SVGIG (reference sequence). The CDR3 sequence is CAWSVPPGYEQYF. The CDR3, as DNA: TGTGCCTGGAGTGTACCTCCGGGGTACGAGCAGTACTTC.

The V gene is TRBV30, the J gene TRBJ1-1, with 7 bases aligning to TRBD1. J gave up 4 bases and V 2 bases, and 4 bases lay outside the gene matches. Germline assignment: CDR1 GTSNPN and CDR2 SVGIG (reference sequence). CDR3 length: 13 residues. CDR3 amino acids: CAWSWNRGTEAFF. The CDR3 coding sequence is TGTGCCTGGAGTTGGAACAGGGGCACTGAAGCTTTCTTT.

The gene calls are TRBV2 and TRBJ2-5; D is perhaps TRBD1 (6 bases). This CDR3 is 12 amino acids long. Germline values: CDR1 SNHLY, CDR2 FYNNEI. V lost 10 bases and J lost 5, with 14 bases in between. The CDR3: CANSGARETQYF. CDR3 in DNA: TGTGCCAATTCAGGGGCCCGGGAGACCCAGTACTTC. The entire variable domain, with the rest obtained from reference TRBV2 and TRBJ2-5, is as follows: EPEVTQTPSHQVTQMGQEVILRCVPISNHLYFYWYRQILGQKVEFLVSFYNNEISEKSEIFDDQFSVERPDGSNFTLKIRSTKLEDSAMYFCANSGARETQYFGPGTRLLVL.

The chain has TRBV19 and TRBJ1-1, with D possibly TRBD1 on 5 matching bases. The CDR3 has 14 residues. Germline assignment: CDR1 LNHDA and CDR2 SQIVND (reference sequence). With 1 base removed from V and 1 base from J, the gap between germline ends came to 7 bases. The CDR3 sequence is CASSIAGGNTEAFF. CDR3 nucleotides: TGTGCCAGTAGTATAGCGGGGGGGAACACTGAAGCTTTCTTT. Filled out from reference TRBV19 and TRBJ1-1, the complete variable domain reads DGGITQSPKYLFRKEGQNVTLSCEQNLNHDAMYWYRQDPGQGLRLIYYSQIVNDFQKGDIAEGYSVSREKKESFPLTVTSAQKNPTAFYLCASSIAGGNTEAFFGQGTRLTVV.

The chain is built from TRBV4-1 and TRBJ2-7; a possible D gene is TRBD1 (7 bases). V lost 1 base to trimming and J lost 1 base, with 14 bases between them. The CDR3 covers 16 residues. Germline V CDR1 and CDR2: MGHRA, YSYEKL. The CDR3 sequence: CASSQVYQGGSYEQYF. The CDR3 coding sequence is TGCGCCAGCAGCCAAGTTTACCAGGGGGGTTCCTACGAGCAGTACTTC.

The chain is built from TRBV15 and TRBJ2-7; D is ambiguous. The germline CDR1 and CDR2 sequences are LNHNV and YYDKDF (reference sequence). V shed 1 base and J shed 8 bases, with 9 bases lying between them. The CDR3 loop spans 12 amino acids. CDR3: CATSRGLRQQYF. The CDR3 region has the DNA TGTGCCACCAGCAGAGGGCTCCGTCAGCAGTACTTC.

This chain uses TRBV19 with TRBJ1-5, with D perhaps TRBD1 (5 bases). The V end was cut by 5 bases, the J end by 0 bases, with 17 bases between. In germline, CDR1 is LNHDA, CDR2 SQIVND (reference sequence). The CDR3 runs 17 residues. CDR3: CASSVRRGWGSNQPQHF. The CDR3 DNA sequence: TGTGCCAGTAGTGTCCGGAGGGGCTGGGGTAGCAATCAGCCCCAGCATTTT.

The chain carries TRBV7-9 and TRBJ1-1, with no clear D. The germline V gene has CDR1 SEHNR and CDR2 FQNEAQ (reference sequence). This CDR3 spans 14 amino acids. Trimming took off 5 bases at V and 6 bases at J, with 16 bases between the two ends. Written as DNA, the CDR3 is TGTGCCAGCAGCGTCACAGTTATCTCCGCTGAAGCTTTCTTT. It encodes CASSVTVISAEAFF.

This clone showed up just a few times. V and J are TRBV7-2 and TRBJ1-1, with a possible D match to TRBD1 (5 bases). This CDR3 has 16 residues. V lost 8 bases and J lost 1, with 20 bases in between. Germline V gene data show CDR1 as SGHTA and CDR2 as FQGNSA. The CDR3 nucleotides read TGTGCCAGCCGCCCCCGAGTGGATGACAGGAACACTGAAGCTTTCTTT. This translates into CASRPRVDDRNTEAFF.

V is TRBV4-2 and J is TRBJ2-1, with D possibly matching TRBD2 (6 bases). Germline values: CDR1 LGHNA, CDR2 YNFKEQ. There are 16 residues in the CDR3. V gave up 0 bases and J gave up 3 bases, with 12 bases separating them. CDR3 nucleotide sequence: TGTGCCAGCAGCCAAGACGGAGGGGCAGACTACAATGAGCAGTTCTTC. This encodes CASSQDGGADYNEQFF.

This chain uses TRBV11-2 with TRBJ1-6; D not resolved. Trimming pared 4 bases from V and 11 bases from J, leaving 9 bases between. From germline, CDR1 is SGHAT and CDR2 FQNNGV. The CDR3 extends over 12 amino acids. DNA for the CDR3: TGTGCCAGCAGCTGGGCGAGGGCACCCCTCCACTTT. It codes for CASSWARAPLHF. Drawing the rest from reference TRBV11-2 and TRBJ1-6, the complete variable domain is EAGVAQSPRYKIIEKRQSVAFWCNPISGHATLYWYQQILGQGPKLLIQFQNNGVVDDSQLPKDRFSAERLKGVDSTLKIQPAKLEDSAVYLCASSWARAPLHFGNGTRLTVT.

The DNA for the CDR3 is TGTGCCAGCAGTCTTCTACCGGGACAGGGTTTGACTGAAGCTTTCTTT. Translated: CASSLLPGQGLTEAFF. The rearrangement uses TRBV28 and TRBJ1-1; 9 bases fit TRBD1. J lost 5 bases, V lost 5 bases, and 12 bases had no gene match. This CDR3 has 16 amino acids. The germline V gene encodes CDR1 MDHEN and CDR2 SYDVKM.

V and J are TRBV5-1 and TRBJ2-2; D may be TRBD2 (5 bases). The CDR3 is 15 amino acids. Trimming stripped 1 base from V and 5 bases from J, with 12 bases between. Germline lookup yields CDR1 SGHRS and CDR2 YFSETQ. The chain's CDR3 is CASSLSLAGTGELFF. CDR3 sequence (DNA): TGCGCCAGCAGCTTGAGTCTAGCCGGGACCGGGGAGCTGTTTTTT.